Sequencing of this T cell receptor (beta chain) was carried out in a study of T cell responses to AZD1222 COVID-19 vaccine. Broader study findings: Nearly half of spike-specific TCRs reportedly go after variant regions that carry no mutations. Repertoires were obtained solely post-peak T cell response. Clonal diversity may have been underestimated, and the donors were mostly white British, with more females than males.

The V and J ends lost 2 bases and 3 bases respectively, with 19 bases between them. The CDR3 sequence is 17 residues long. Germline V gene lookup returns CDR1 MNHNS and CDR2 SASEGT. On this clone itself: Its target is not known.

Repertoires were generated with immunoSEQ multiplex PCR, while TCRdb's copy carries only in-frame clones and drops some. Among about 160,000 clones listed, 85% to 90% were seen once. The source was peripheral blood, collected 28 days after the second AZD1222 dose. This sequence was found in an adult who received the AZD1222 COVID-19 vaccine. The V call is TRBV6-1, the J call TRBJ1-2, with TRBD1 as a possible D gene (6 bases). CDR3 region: CASSELGQVGAHYGYTF. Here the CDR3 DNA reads TGTGCCAGCAGTGAATTAGGGCAGGTGGGGGCCCACTATGGCTACACCTTC.